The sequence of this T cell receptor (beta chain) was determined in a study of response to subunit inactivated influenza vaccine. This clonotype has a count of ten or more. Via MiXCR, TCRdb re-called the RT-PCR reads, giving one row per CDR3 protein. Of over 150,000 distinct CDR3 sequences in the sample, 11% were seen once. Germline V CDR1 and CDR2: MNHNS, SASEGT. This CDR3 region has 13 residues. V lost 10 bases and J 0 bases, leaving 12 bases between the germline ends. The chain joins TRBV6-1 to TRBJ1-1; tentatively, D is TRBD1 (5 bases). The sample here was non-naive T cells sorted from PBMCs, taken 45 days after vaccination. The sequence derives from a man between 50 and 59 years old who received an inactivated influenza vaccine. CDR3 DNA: TGTGCCACAGCGGGGGTTATGAACACTGAAGCTTTCTTT. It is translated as CATAGVMNTEAFF.